The 25 T cell receptor beta chains below come from one sample, sequenced in a study of cytomegalovirus exposure and HLA in healthy donors. The assay was immunoSEQ multiplex PCR, and TCRdb's table has in-frame clones only and misses some. This repertoire shows 150,000 or so clones, around 82% found once; its top ten account for roughly a tenth. The sample taken for sequencing was PBMCs. The receptors come from a man aged 25 to 45 in good health and CMV-seropositive.

The rearrangement uses TRBV6-1 and TRBJ2-7; D may be TRBD1 (5 bases). V gave up 4 bases and J gave up 3 bases, with 7 bases separating them. This CDR3 contains 12 residues. Germline CDR1 MNHNS, CDR2 SASEGT. The CDR3 loop reads CASSGQFYEQYF. In DNA form, the CDR3 reads TGTGCCAGCAGTGGACAGTTCTACGAGCAGTACTTC.

The rearrangement joins TRBV5-6 to TRBJ2-7; TRBD1 matches at 9 bases. Germline CDR1 is SGHDT and CDR2 is YYEEEE. The trim removed 2 bases at V and 4 bases at J, leaving 4 bases unmatched. This CDR3 is built from 14 residues. The CDR3 DNA sequence: TGTGCCAGCAGCTTTGGACAGGGGTTATACGAGCAGTACTTC. It encodes CASSFGQGLYEQYF.

The chain couples TRBV28 to TRBJ1-6; TRBD1 agrees at 9 bases. The CDR3 totals 14 residues. V shed 6 bases, J shed 9 bases, and the junction held 6 bases outside the gene matches. Germline loops: CDR1 MDHEN, CDR2 SYDVKM. Here the CDR3 reads CASRQGQGTSPLHF. CDR3 in DNA: TGTGCCAGCAGGCAGGGACAGGGAACTTCACCCCTCCACTTT.

This chain links TRBV27 with TRBJ2-7; 7 nucleotides match TRBD2. The trim removed 2 bases at V and 0 bases at J, leaving 7 bases unmatched. Looked up from germline, CDR1 is MNHEY and CDR2 is SMNVEV (reference sequence). The CDR3 is made up of 16 amino acids. The CDR3 spells CASSLLASGTSYEQYF. The CDR3 nucleotides are TGTGCCAGCAGTTTACTCGCCAGCGGGACCTCCTACGAGCAGTACTTC.

This clone has a single count. V gene TRBV2 combines with J gene TRBJ2-3; 10 bases are shared with TRBD2. Trimming removed 5 bases from V and 1 base from J; junction bases left unmatched: 6. CDR1 is SNHLY, CDR2 FYNNEI, per germline. This CDR3 spans 16 amino acids. Here the CDR3 DNA reads TGTGCCAGCAGTCAACCCGGGACTAGCGGCACAGATACGCAGTATTTT. This sequence encodes CASSQPGTSGTDTQYF.

The rearrangement uses TRBV5-1 and TRBJ2-2, with 8 bases fitting TRBD1. CDR3 size: 17 residues. Germline loops: CDR1 SGHRS, CDR2 YFSETQ. V lost 7 bases and J lost 1; bases outside the gene matches: 12. The CDR3 coding sequence is TGCGCCAGCCAAAGACAGGGGATCGTCGGGAACACCGGGGAGCTGTTTTTT. This codes for CASQRQGIVGNTGELFF.

V is TRBV5-1 and J is TRBJ2-3; 12 positions agree with TRBD1. CDR1 SGHRS and CDR2 YFSETQ come from the germline V gene. With 2 bases clipped from V and 4 bases from J, the junction kept 5 bases outside the gene matches. The CDR3 has 16 residues. The CDR3 DNA sequence: TGCGCCAGCAGCTTCCGGGACAGGGGGCTCTCAGATACGCAGTATTTT. Encoded protein: CASSFRDRGLSDTQYF.

The chain recombines TRBV23-1 with TRBJ2-4, with 7 bases that match TRBD2. TRBV23-1 is filed as an ORF, its function uncertain. V was clipped by 2 bases and J by 3 bases; unmatched bases: 7. This CDR3 is built from 16 residues. CDR3 residues: CASSQPQGGSKNIQYF. The CDR3, as DNA: TGCGCCAGCAGTCAACCTCAGGGAGGGAGCAAAAACATTCAGTACTTC.

J is TRBJ2-7 and V is TRBV29-1, with D tentatively TRBD2 (6 bases). This CDR3 has 13 amino acids. The germline V gene encodes CDR1 SQVTM and CDR2 ANQGSEA. V was cut by 5 bases and J by 3 bases, with 14 bases left in between. CDR3 in amino acids: CSVQPGVGYEQYF. Here the CDR3 DNA reads TGCAGCGTTCAACCGGGAGTGGGCTACGAGCAGTACTTC.

This chain uses TRBV30 with TRBJ2-3; 14 bases agree with TRBD2. Trimming removed 8 bases from V and 5 bases from J; junction bases left unmatched: 3. CDR3 length: 13 amino acids. Germline V lookup: CDR1 GTSNPN, CDR2 SVGIG (reference sequence). CDR3 residues: CARGLAGVDTQYF. The CDR3 region has the DNA TGTGCCCGGGGACTAGCGGGAGTAGATACGCAGTATTTT.

V and J are TRBV28 and TRBJ1-5, with D hard to call. With 9 bases removed from V and 2 bases from J, the gap between germline ends came to 23 bases. This CDR3 is 17 amino acids long. From germline, CDR1 is MDHEN and CDR2 SYDVKM. In DNA, the CDR3 is TGTGCCAGTTGCACCACTGCGAGGCCGAGGGGCAATCAGCCCCAGCATTTT. It specifies CASCTTARPRGNQPQHF.

This chain joins TRBV21-1 and TRBJ2-7; TRBD1 is the table's D call, not checked against the DNA. TRBV21-1 is classified as a pseudogene. This CDR3 contains 15 residues. The CDR3 sequence is CASSKGSGFPHEQYF. Here the CDR3 DNA reads TGTGCCAGCAGCAAAGGATCAGGGTTTCCCCACGAGCAGTACTTC.

V usage is TRBV2 and J usage is TRBJ2-3, with 13 bases aligning to TRBD2. Germline CDR1 SNHLY, CDR2 FYNNEI. The V gene end was trimmed by 6 bases and the J gene end by 0 bases; junction bases not matched to a gene: 12. The CDR3 totals 19 residues. CDR3 amino acids: CASRAGLAGSEASTDTQYF. CDR3 nucleotide sequence: TGTGCCAGCAGGGCGGGACTAGCGGGATCGGAAGCTAGCACAGATACGCAGTATTTT.

This clone showed up just once. This chain uses TRBV25-1 with TRBJ1-1, with 7 bases that match TRBD1. Germline assignment: CDR1 MGHDK and CDR2 SYGVNS. With 4 bases clipped from V and 4 bases from J, the junction kept 3 bases outside the gene matches. The CDR3 consists of 13 residues. Here the CDR3 reads CASSVTGSTEAFF. CDR3 nucleotides: TGTGCCAGCAGTGTGACAGGGTCCACTGAAGCTTTCTTT.

V and J are TRBV11-1 and TRBJ1-2; 10 bases map to TRBD1. This CDR3 is built from 14 residues. V was clipped by 5 bases and J by 7 bases; unmatched bases: 7. Looked up from germline, CDR1 is SGHAT and CDR2 is FQDESV (reference sequence). This chain's CDR3 is CASSTGTGVGGYTF. The CDR3 bases are TGTGCCAGCAGCACCGGGACAGGGGTCGGTGGCTACACCTTC.

The rearrangement uses TRBV28 and TRBJ2-5; no reliable D call. Trimming removed 6 bases from V and 0 bases from J, with 17 bases in between. This CDR3 is 16 amino acids long. Germline V gene lookup returns CDR1 MDHEN and CDR2 SYDVKM. For the CDR3, the DNA is TGTGCCAGCAGCCTTGGTTTGGAGAGCTACCAAGAGACCCAGTACTTC. Translating it yields CASSLGLESYQETQYF. Full variable domain (outside the CDR3, taken from reference TRBV28 and TRBJ2-5): DVKVTQSSRYLVKRTGEKVFLECVQDMDHENMFWYRQDPGLGLRLIYFSYDVKMKEKGDIPEGYSVSREKKERFSLILESASTNQTSMYLCASSLGLESYQETQYFGPGTRLLVL.

The chain recombines TRBV4-2 with TRBJ2-7, with 7 bases matching TRBD2. Trimming at V came to 1 base and at J to 0 bases, leaving 6 bases not matched to a gene. CDR1 and CDR2 from the germline V gene are LGHNA and YNFKEQ. The CDR3 loop spans 16 amino acids. CDR3 sequence: CASSQALADLSYEQYF. The CDR3 region has the DNA TGTGCCAGCAGCCAAGCGCTAGCGGATCTCTCCTACGAGCAGTACTTC.

This clone was found a few times. The chain combines TRBV28 with TRBJ2-2; possible D gene TRBD2, 7 bases. Per the germline V gene, CDR1 is MDHEN and CDR2 is SYDVKM. V shed 6 bases and J shed 4 bases, with 15 bases lying between them. The CDR3 covers 15 residues. The CDR3 DNA reads TGTGCCAGCAGCCTCCGGAGGGGGGGCACCGGGGAGCTGTTTTTT. The encoded protein is CASSLRRGGTGELFF.

The chain joins TRBV11-2 to TRBJ1-2; 10 bases match TRBD1. CDR3 size: 16 residues. V was pared by 2 bases and J by 8 bases, with 11 bases of the junction left unmatched. Germline CDR1 is SGHAT and CDR2 is FQNNGV. CDR3 nucleotides: TGTGCCAGCAGCTTAAGGTTTTCCGGGACAGGGGACGGCTACACCTTC. Its protein is CASSLRFSGTGDGYTF.

The gene calls are TRBV30 and TRBJ2-3; D is perhaps TRBD1 (5 bases). The CDR3 runs 11 residues. Germline V gene data show CDR1 as GTSNPN and CDR2 as SVGIG (reference sequence). V lost 3 bases to trimming and J lost 10 bases, with 11 bases between them. The CDR3 sequence is CAWRRGGAQYF. The CDR3 nucleotides are TGTGCCTGGAGAAGGGGTGGGGCGCAGTATTTT.

The V gene is TRBV6-1, the J gene TRBJ1-5; 9 bases match TRBD1. V was clipped by 5 bases and J by 4 bases; unmatched bases: 3. This CDR3 contains 14 residues. Germline lookup yields CDR1 MNHNS and CDR2 SASEGT. CDR3 nucleotide sequence: TGTGCCAGCAGTACCGGGACAGGGAATCAGCCCCAGCATTTT. Translating gives CASSTGTGNQPQHF.

In its sample, this clone was seen once. In nucleotides, the CDR3 is TGTGCCAGTAGTGGATGGGACAGACTCTCTGGAAACACCATATATTTT. This encodes CASSGWDRLSGNTIYF. The rearrangement links TRBV19 to TRBJ1-3, with TRBD1 identical over 7 bases. The CDR3 has 16 amino acids. Unmatched junction bases numbered 7, after V lost 5 bases and J lost 0 bases. Looked up from germline, CDR1 is LNHDA and CDR2 is SQIVND (reference sequence).

V and J are TRBV7-8 and TRBJ1-5; 7 nucleotides agree with TRBD1. This CDR3 spans 15 amino acids. Germline V gene data show CDR1 as SGHVS and CDR2 as FQNEAQ. J gave up 5 bases and V 2 bases, and 6 bases lay outside the gene matches. The CDR3, as DNA: TGTGCCAGCAGCTTAAGCAGGGGGGCGGATCAGCCCCAGCATTTT. This encodes CASSLSRGADQPQHF.

V and J are TRBV28 and TRBJ2-7, with 7 bases identical to TRBD2. The CDR3 loop spans 16 amino acids. Trimming at V came to 2 bases and at J to 2 bases, leaving 9 bases not matched to a gene. CDR1 is MDHEN, CDR2 SYDVKM, per germline. CDR3 in amino acids: CASSLLLAEMTYEQYF. Written as DNA, the CDR3 is TGTGCCAGCAGTTTACTCCTAGCGGAGATGACCTACGAGCAGTACTTC.

This clone was detected only once. The chain has TRBV2 and TRBJ2-1, with D tentatively TRBD1 (7 bases). The germline V and J ends were trimmed by 4 bases and 4 bases, with 11 bases remaining between them. Germline V gives CDR1 SNHLY, CDR2 FYNNEI. CDR3 length: 14 residues. CDR3 DNA: TGTGCCAGCAGTGTACAGGGGAGGTACAATGAGCAGTTCTTC. This encodes CASSVQGRYNEQFF.